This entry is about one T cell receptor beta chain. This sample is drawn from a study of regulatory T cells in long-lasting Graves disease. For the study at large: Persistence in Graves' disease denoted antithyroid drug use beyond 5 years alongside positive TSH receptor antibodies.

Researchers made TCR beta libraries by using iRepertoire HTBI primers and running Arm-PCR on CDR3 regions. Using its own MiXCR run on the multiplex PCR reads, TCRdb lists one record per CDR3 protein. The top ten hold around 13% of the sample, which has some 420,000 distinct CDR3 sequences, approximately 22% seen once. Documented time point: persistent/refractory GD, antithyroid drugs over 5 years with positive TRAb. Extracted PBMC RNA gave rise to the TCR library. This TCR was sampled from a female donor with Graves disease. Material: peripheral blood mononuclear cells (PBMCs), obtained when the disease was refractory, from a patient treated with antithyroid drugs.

The CDR3 sequence: CASSQDSTGGRTEAFF. The CDR3 DNA sequence: TGTGCCAGCAGCCAAGATTCGACAGGGGGTCGCACTGAAGCTTTCTTT. This chain joins TRBV3-2 and TRBJ1-1; the table's D call, TRBD1, was not checked against the DNA. TRBV3-2 is labeled a pseudogene. The CDR3 covers 16 residues.